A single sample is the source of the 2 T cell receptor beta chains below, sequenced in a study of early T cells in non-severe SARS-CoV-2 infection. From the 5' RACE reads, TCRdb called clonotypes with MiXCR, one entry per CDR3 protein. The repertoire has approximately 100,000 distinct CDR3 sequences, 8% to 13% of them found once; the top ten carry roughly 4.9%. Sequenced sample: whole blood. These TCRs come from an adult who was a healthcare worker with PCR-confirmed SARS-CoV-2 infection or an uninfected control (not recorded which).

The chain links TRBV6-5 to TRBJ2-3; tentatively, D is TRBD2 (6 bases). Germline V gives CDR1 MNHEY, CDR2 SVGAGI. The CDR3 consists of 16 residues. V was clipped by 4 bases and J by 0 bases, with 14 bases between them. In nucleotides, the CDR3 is TGTGCCAGCAGTTCCCTGGGAGGTGGGAGCACAGATACGCAGTATTTT. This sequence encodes CASSSLGGGSTDTQYF.

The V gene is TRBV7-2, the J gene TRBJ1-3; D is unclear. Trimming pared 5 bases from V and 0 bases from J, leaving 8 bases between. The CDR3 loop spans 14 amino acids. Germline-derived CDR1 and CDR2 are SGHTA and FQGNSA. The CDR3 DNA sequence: TGTGCCAGCAGCCCAAGGAGCTCTGGAAACACCATATATTTT. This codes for CASSPRSSGNTIYF.